One sample yielded the 25 T cell receptor beta chains listed below, sequenced in a study of T cell responses to AZD1222 COVID-19 vaccine. Produced via immunoSEQ multiplex PCR; TCRdb's table is partial and in-frame only. The data show some 130,000 clones, with 80% to 95% seen just once and about 1.1% held by the top ten. The material sequenced was peripheral blood, taken 28 days after the second AZD1222 dose. The receptors come from an adult who received the AZD1222 COVID-19 vaccine.

The chain carries TRBV2 and TRBJ1-1; possible D gene TRBD1, 5 bases. Deletions cut 7 bases from V and 0 bases from J, with 12 bases between. This CDR3 spans 14 amino acids. Germline assignment: CDR1 SNHLY and CDR2 FYNNEI. The CDR3 DNA reads as TGTGCCAGCATCGTTGACAGCCTGAACACTGAAGCTTTCTTT. Translated, it gives CASIVDSLNTEAFF.

The V gene is TRBV11-2, the J gene TRBJ2-5, with D possibly matching TRBD1 (7 bases). The CDR3 contains 15 residues. Germline CDR1 and CDR2: SGHAT and FQNNGV. The V end was cut by 4 bases, the J end by 3 bases, with 15 bases between. The CDR3 region is CASSWIQGGEETQYF. For the CDR3, the DNA is TGTGCCAGCAGCTGGATCCAGGGGGGAGAAGAGACCCAGTACTTC.

The V gene is TRBV7-9, the J gene TRBJ1-3; tentatively, D is TRBD1 (5 bases). Germline V gene lookup returns CDR1 SEHNR and CDR2 FQNEAQ (reference sequence). V lost 6 bases and J 4 bases, leaving 22 bases between the germline ends. The CDR3 is made up of 17 amino acids. In DNA form, the CDR3 reads TGTGCCAGCAGGTCCCACCAAGCGCGGACAAAAGGAAACACCATATATTTT. Its protein is CASRSHQARTKGNTIYF.

The rearrangement links TRBV12-3 or TRBV12-4 to TRBJ2-5, with D uncertain. This CDR3 has 13 residues. V was pared by 1 base and J by 3 bases, with 6 bases between. Here the CDR3 DNA reads TGTGCCAGCAGTTTAGTTATTGAAGAGACCCAGTACTTC. It yields the protein CASSLVIEETQYF.

The chain has TRBV27 and TRBJ2-7; D unresolved. CDR3 length: 12 amino acids. Between the trimmed V and J ends, which lost 3 bases and 9 bases, there was a span of 12 bases. Germline assignment: CDR1 MNHEY and CDR2 SMNVEV (reference sequence). The CDR3 DNA is TGTGCCAGCAGTTTCGATGGAGCAGGGCAGTACTTC. It specifies CASSFDGAGQYF.

The rearrangement links TRBV30 to TRBJ1-2; the D gene is possibly TRBD1 (5 bases). The germline V gene encodes CDR1 GTSNPN and CDR2 SVGIG (reference sequence). Trimming took 1 base from V and 5 from J, leaving 14 bases between them. The CDR3 sequence is 14 residues long. In DNA, the CDR3 is TGTGCCTGGAGTGCTGAAGGGGCGCGGTATGGCTACACCTTC. This sequence encodes CAWSAEGARYGYTF.

The chain has TRBV7-2 and TRBJ1-4, with 7 positions matching TRBD1. Per the germline V gene, CDR1 is SGHTA and CDR2 is FQGNSA. With 5 bases clipped from V and 3 bases from J, the junction kept 9 bases outside the gene matches. This CDR3 spans 16 amino acids. This chain's CDR3 is CASSMPRTGANEKLFF. Here the CDR3 DNA reads TGTGCCAGCAGCATGCCCCGGACAGGCGCTAATGAAAAACTGTTTTTT.

J is TRBJ1-4 and V is TRBV5-6, with D hard to call. This CDR3 has 16 residues. Trimming took 2 bases from V and 0 from J, leaving 11 bases between them. Germline CDR1 and CDR2: SGHDT and YYEEEE. The CDR3 region has the DNA TGTGCCAGCAGCTTCGGGTGGGCAGCAACTAATGAAAAACTGTTTTTT. Translation gives CASSFGWAATNEKLFF.

In its sample, this clone was seen once. This sequence joins TRBV29-1 and TRBJ2-5, with D unresolved. The germline V and J ends were trimmed by 4 bases and 3 bases, with 3 bases remaining between them. This CDR3 spans 10 amino acids. Germline loops: CDR1 SQVTM, CDR2 ANQGSEA. CDR3 protein: CSVVEETQYF. The CDR3, as DNA: TGCAGCGTTGTTGAAGAGACCCAGTACTTC. Full variable domain (missing parts from reference TRBV29-1 and TRBJ2-5): SAVISQKPSRDICQRGTSLTIQCQVDSQVTMMFWYRQQPGQSLTLIATANQGSEATYESGFVIDKFPISRPNLTFSTLTVSNMSPEDSSIYLCSVVEETQYFGPGTRLLVL.

The chain is built from TRBV18 and TRBJ2-7, with 7 bases aligning to TRBD1. Germline values: CDR1 KGHSH, CDR2 LQKENI. The CDR3 loop spans 16 amino acids. V shed 1 base, J shed 6 bases, and the junction held 12 bases outside the gene matches. The CDR3 DNA is TGTGCCAGCTCACCACGGTCAGCTTCCCGGGACAGCGAGCAGTACTTC. Translating gives CASSPRSASRDSEQYF. Based on the CDR3 plus reference TRBV18 and TRBJ2-7, the full variable domain is NAGVMQNPRHLVRRRGQEARLRCSPMKGHSHVYWYRQLPEEGLKFMVYLQKENIIDESGMPKERFSAEFPKEGPSILRIQQVVRGDSAAYFCASSPRSASRDSEQYFGPGTRLTVT.

The chain couples TRBV9 to TRBJ2-7; TRBD1 matches 7 bases. The CDR3 consists of 12 residues. Germline loops: CDR1 SGDLS, CDR2 YYNGEE. J was trimmed by 5 bases and V by 4 bases; bases with no gene match: 3. This chain's CDR3 is CASSPTGDEQYF. In nucleotides, the CDR3 is TGTGCCAGCAGCCCCACAGGGGACGAGCAGTACTTC.

This chain connects TRBV5-1 to TRBJ1-1; 10 nucleotides agree with TRBD1. CDR3 size: 13 residues. The V segment lost 4 bases and the J segment 4 bases; nucleotides outside the gene matches: 1. CDR1 and CDR2 from the germline V gene are SGHRS and YFSETQ. CDR3 in DNA: TGCGCCAGCAGCCGGGACAGGGGCACTGAAGCTTTCTTT. Amino acids: CASSRDRGTEAFF.

The rearrangement links TRBV30 to TRBJ2-2; maybe TRBD2 (5 bases). Trimming shortened V by 5 bases and J by 5 bases, and 12 bases separated the two germline ends. This CDR3 has 13 amino acids. Germline V CDR1 and CDR2: GTSNPN, SVGIG (reference sequence). The DNA of the CDR3 is TGTGCCTGGTCCCCTACTAGAACCGGGGAGCTGTTTTTT. Its translation: CAWSPTRTGELFF.

The V and J genes are TRBV5-6 and TRBJ1-2, with D perhaps matching TRBD1 (5 bases). Trimming took off 4 bases at V and 8 bases at J, with 15 bases between the two ends. The CDR3 contains 13 residues. CDR1 and CDR2 from the germline V gene are SGHDT and YYEEEE. CDR3: CASSTGTDGGYTF. The CDR3 bases are TGTGCCAGCAGCACCGGGACGGATGGCGGCTACACCTTC.

The genes are TRBV24-1 and TRBJ2-3; TRBD1 matches at 10 bases. CDR1 KGHDR and CDR2 SFDVKD come from the germline V gene. CDR3 length equals 16 residues. V lost 4 bases to trimming and J lost 4 bases; unmatched junction nucleotides: 7. CDR3 nucleotide sequence: TGTGCCACCAGTGACACCGGGACAGGGGAATCAGATACGCAGTATTTT. It yields the protein CATSDTGTGESDTQYF.

This chain uses TRBV30 with TRBJ2-5; D may be TRBD2 (7 bases). The V end lost 5 bases, the J end lost 2 bases, and 15 bases lay between the germline ends. Germline CDR1 reads GTSNPN; CDR2 reads SVGIG (reference sequence). The CDR3 spans 14 residues. Here the CDR3 DNA reads TGTGCCTGGGGCGCTGGGAGGGGGCAAGAGACCCAGTACTTC. It yields the protein CAWGAGRGQETQYF. Complete variable domain (other parts from reference TRBV30 and TRBJ2-5): SQTIHQWPATLVQPVGSPLSLECTVEGTSNPNLYWYRQAAGRGLQLLFYSVGIGQISSEVPQNLSASRPQDRQFILSSKKLLLSDSGFYLCAWGAGRGQETQYFGPGTRLLVL.

This clone was seen just once. This chain connects TRBV21-1 to TRBJ2-3; the table calls TRBD2, which could not be checked here. TRBV21-1 is noted as a pseudogene. The CDR3 contains 15 residues. This chain's CDR3 is CASSKHRRGTDTQYF. CDR3 nucleotide sequence: TGTGCCAGCAGCAAACACAGGAGGGGCACAGATACGCAGTATTTT.

The DNA of the CDR3 is TGTGCCAGCAGCCAAGATTTCGAGACAGGGTGGGCTGAAAAACTGTTTTTT. It translates to CASSQDFETGWAEKLFF. The chain is built from TRBV4-2 and TRBJ1-4; 7 bases are a match to TRBD1. V lost 0 bases, J lost 7 bases, and 11 bases stayed unmatched. Germline assignment: CDR1 LGHNA and CDR2 YNFKEQ. CDR3 length: 17 residues.

The chain joins TRBV30 to TRBJ2-7; weak D call: TRBD2 (5 bases). The germline V gene encodes CDR1 GTSNPN and CDR2 SVGIG (reference sequence). The CDR3 consists of 13 residues. Trimming took 4 bases from V and 2 from J, leaving 12 bases between them. CDR3: CAWKGPGTYEQYF. CDR3 nucleotide sequence: TGTGCCTGGAAGGGTCCGGGAACCTACGAGCAGTACTTC.

The rearrangement joins TRBV19 to TRBJ2-7; 10 nucleotides line up with TRBD1. The germline V gene encodes CDR1 LNHDA and CDR2 SQIVND (reference sequence). Trimming took 6 bases from V and 6 from J; bases not matched to a gene: 5. The CDR3 runs to 13 residues. The CDR3 DNA follows: TGTGCCAGTAGAACCGGGACAGGGGTCGAGCAGTACTTC. Its translation: CASRTGTGVEQYF.

The chain joins TRBV12-2 to TRBJ2-1; TRBD2 is the table's D call, not checked against the DNA. TRBV12-2 is assigned pseudogene status. This CDR3 comprises 14 residues. The CDR3 nucleotides are TGTGCAAGTCGCTTACAGCGGGAGTACAATGAGCAGTTCTTC. Protein product: CASRLQREYNEQFF.

This chain links TRBV30 with TRBJ1-4, with D tentatively TRBD1 (5 bases). V gave up 3 bases and J gave up 7 bases, with 18 bases separating them. This CDR3 has 15 residues. The V gene's germline CDR1 is GTSNPN and CDR2 SVGIG (reference sequence). The CDR3: CAWSPEGRRGEKLFF. DNA for the CDR3: TGTGCCTGGAGCCCCGAGGGACGCCGGGGTGAAAAACTGTTTTTT.

V and J are TRBV3-1 (or the pseudogene TRBV3-2) and TRBJ1-1; D might be TRBD1 (5 bases). V was cut by 4 bases and J by 5 bases, with 14 bases left in between. The CDR3 is 14 residues long. Germline V CDR1 and CDR2: LGHDT, YNNKEL (reference sequence). CDR3 nucleotides: TGTGCCAGCAGCCCCAGGGTGACGAAGACTGAAGCTTTCTTT. It translates to CASSPRVTKTEAFF.

This chain links TRBV7-2 with TRBJ1-2; D perhaps matches TRBD1 (6 bases). Looked up from germline, CDR1 is SGHTA and CDR2 is FQGNSA. The CDR3 extends over 14 amino acids. V dropped 1 base and J dropped 4 bases, with 10 bases sitting between them. The CDR3 nucleotides read TGTGCCAGCAGCTTAGTCCCGGACAGCTATGGCTACACCTTC. It encodes CASSLVPDSYGYTF.

The chain is built from TRBV2 and TRBJ1-5; D is perhaps TRBD1 (5 bases). The CDR3 runs to 10 residues. Looked up from germline, CDR1 is SNHLY and CDR2 is FYNNEI. Trimming shortened V by 8 bases and J by 6 bases, and 5 bases separated the two germline ends. The CDR3 bases are TGTGCCAGCGGGGGTCAGCCCCAGCATTTT. It encodes CASGGQPQHF. The full variable domain, with the rest looked up from reference TRBV2 and TRBJ1-5, is EPEVTQTPSHQVTQMGQEVILRCVPISNHLYFYWYRQILGQKVEFLVSFYNNEISEKSEIFDDQFSVERPDGSNFTLKIRSTKLEDSAMYFCASGGQPQHFGDGTRLSIL.